What follows is one T cell receptor (beta chain) and its context. As originally analysed: Filtering of immunoSEQ junctional sequences could not match full-length read filtering. The method was immunoSEQ multiplex PCR; TCRdb's version includes in-frame clones alone and lacks a portion of them. V, J and clone size are taken as reported in that table, and D and trimming were inferred from the DNA itself. The sample lists about 1.9 million clones; 93% were seen once. The data were obtained in a study of shared clonotypes between healthy human individuals. For the study at large: The composition of the donors was two women and a few men aged 18 to 49.

Trimming took 8 bases from V and 4 from J; bases not matched to a gene: 21. From germline, CDR1 is MDHEN and CDR2 SYDVKM. The CDR3 contains 21 residues. Only CD45RO-negative cells positively selected for CCR7 counted as naive CD8 cells, so terminally differentiated effector memory CD45RA+ cells were excluded. V gene TRBV28 combines with J gene TRBJ2-2; 14 bases line up with TRBD2. The sequence was obtained from a man aged 18 to 30 in good health. Some clones in this sample may be carry-over from other donors' samples. Sequencing used naive CD8+ T cells from PBMCs. The chain's CDR3 is CASPWRTPGLAGDMSTGELFF. CDR3 nucleotide sequence: TGTGCCAGCCCGTGGCGCACACCGGGACTAGCGGGAGATATGAGCACCGGGGAGCTGTTTTTT.